This T cell receptor (beta chain) was recorded in a study of T-cell reconstitution after alpha-beta-depleted transplantation in children. This clonotype was picked up many times. Looked up from germline, CDR1 is DFQATT and CDR2 is SNEGSKA (reference sequence). The CDR3 consists of 13 residues. Trimming pared 8 bases from V and 8 bases from J, leaving 19 bases between. Unique molecular identifiers were incorporated when the TCRbeta library was constructed. TCRdb re-derived calls from the PCR reads in MiXCR, one entry per CDR3 protein. The sample yields approximately 640,000 distinct CDR3 sequences, 16% seen once.

V usage is TRBV20-1 and J usage is TRBJ2-1, with D possibly matching TRBD1 (6 bases). Sample: PBMCs from the stem cell graft donor, taken from the stem cell graft. The sequence was obtained from a human donor who donated a stem cell graft to a child with acute myeloid leukemia. CDR3 residues: CSTDKQGSDEQFF. The DNA of the CDR3 is TGCAGTACCGATAAGCAGGGGAGCGATGAGCAGTTCTTC.